This TCR beta chain originates from a study of preoperative IRX-2 immunotherapy in early breast cancer. Treatment described: preoperative locoregional IRX-2 cytokine immunotherapy. The protocol was immunoSEQ multiplex PCR, while the TCRdb copy is restricted to in-frame clones and leaves out a portion. The sample records under 50,000 clones, roughly four fifths being singletons. The CDR3 is 13 amino acids. Germline V gives CDR1 MDHEN, CDR2 SYDVKM. Trimming cost V 6 bases and J 3 bases, with 10 bases left between them. The rearrangement links TRBV28 to TRBJ2-3; D is undetermined. Sequences were derived from lymph node tissue, sampled after IRX-2 immunotherapy. The clonotype originates from a human donor with breast cancer. For the CDR3, the DNA is TGTGCCAGCAGAAGGTACACTACAGATACGCAGTATTTT. Its translation: CASRRYTTDTQYF. Full variable domain (rest looked up from reference TRBV28 and TRBJ2-3): DVKVTQSSRYLVKRTGEKVFLECVQDMDHENMFWYRQDPGLGLRLIYFSYDVKMKEKGDIPEGYSVSREKKERFSLILESASTNQTSMYLCASRRYTTDTQYFGPGTRLTVL.